This T cell receptor (beta chain) appears in the sequencing data of a study of long-term antiretroviral therapy in people with HIV. Points from the study as a whole: After ART, diversity increased yet remained lower than transplant donor controls.

As for this clone: Its antigen is not identified.

They ran version v3.0 of the immunoSEQ assay at survey level. Measured with immunoSEQ multiplex PCR; TCRdb has only the in-frame clones, and not every one. The table records about 37,000 clones, 80% to 85% of them present only once. The CDR3 is made up of 13 amino acids. CDR1 and CDR2 (germline): LNHDA, SQIVND (reference sequence). The J segment lost 7 bases and the V segment lost 0 bases, leaving 1 base of the junction unmatched. The V and J genes are TRBV19 and TRBJ1-1; TRBD1 agrees at 8 bases. This specimen consisted of unsorted PBMCs, obtained 1 year after starting antiretroviral therapy. The TCR originated in a man aged 18 to 29 with HIV. CDR3 in amino acids: CASSIDGQGEAFF. CDR3 in DNA: TGTGCCAGTAGTATAGATGGACAGGGTGAAGCTTTCTTT.